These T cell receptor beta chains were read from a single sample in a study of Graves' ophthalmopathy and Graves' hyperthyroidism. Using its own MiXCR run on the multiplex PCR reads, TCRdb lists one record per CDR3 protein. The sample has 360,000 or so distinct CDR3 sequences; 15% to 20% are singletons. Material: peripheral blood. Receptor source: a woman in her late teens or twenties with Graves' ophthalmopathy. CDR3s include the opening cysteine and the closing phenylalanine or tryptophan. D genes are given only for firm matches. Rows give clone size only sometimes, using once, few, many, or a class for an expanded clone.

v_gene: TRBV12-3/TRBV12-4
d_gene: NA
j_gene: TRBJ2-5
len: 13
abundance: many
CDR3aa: CASSLNYQETQYF
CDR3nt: TGTGCCAGCAGTTTAAACTACCAAGAGACCCAGTACTTC

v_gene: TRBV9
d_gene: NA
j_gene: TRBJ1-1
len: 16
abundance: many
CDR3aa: CASSARIGGANTEAFF
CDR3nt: TGTGCCAGCAGCGCAAGAATAGGGGGAGCGAACACTGAAGCTTTCTTT

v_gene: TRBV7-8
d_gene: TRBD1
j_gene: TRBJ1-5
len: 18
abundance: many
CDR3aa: CASSRRTLGTANNQPQHF
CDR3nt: TGTGCCAGCAGCCGTAGGACCCTTGGGACAGCCAACAATCAGCCCCAGCATTTT

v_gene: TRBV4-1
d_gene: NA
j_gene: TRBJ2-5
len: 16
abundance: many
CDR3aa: CASSQNPGTLQETQYF
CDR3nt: TGCGCCAGCAGCCAGAACCCCGGGACGCTTCAAGAGACCCAGTACTTC

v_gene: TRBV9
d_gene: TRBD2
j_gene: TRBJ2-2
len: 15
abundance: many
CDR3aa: CASSVTSGASGELFF
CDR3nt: TGTGCCAGCAGCGTGACTAGCGGGGCTAGCGGGGAGCTGTTTTTT

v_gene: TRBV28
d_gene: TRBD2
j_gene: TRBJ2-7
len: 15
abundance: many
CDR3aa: CASSFLREGLVEQYF
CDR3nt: TGTGCCAGCAGTTTTCTCAGGGAGGGCCTGGTCGAGCAGTACTTC

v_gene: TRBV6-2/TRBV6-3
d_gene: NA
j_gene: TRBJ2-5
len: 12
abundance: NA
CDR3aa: CASRESTETQYF
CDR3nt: TGTGCCAGCAGGGAGTCCACGGAGACCCAGTACTTC

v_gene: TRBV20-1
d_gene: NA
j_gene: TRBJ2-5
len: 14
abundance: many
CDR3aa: CSFTTTRQQETQYF
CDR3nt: TGCAGTTTTACAACAACGCGACAGCAAGAGACCCAGTACTTC

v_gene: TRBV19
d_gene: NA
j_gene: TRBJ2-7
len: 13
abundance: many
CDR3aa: CASSIWASYEQYF
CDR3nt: TGTGCCAGTAGTATATGGGCGTCCTACGAGCAGTACTTC

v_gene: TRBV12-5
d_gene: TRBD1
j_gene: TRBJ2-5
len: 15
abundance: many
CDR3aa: CASGLTSTGEETQYF
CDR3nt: TGTGCTAGTGGTCTAACCTCTACAGGGGAGGAGACCCAGTACTTC

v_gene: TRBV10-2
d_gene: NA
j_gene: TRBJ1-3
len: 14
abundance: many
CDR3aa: CATTPALSGNTIYF
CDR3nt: TGCGCGACCACCCCCGCCCTCTCTGGAAACACCATATATTTT

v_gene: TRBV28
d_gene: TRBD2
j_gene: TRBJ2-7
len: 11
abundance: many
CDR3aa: CATAGGYEQYF
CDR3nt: TGTGCCACCGCGGGGGGTTACGAGCAGTACTTC

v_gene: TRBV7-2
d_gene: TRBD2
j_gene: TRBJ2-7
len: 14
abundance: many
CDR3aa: CASSAGTSGGQQYF
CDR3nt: TGTGCCAGCAGCGCCGGGACTAGCGGGGGTCAGCAGTACTTC

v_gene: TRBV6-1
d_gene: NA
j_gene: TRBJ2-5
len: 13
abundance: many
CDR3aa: CASSDRGQETQYF
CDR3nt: TGTGCCAGCAGTGACAGGGGCCAAGAGACCCAGTACTTC

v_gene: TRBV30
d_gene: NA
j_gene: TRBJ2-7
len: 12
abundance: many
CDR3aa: CAWSVNSYEQYF
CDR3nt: TGTGCCTGGAGTGTAAACAGCTACGAGCAGTACTTC

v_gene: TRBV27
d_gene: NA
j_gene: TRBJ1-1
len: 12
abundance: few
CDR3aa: CASISLGTEAFF
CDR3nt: TGTGCCAGCATCTCCCTAGGAACTGAAGCTTTCTTT

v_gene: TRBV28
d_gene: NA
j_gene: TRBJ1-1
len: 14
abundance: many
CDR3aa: CASCLYGGCTEAFF
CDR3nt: TGTGCCAGCTGCTTATATGGGGGGTGCACTGAAGCTTTCTTT